The following is a T cell receptor (beta chain) sequence with its context. Antigen: not known. PCR used 60 Vbeta primers and 13 Jbeta primers. The method was immunoSEQ multiplex PCR; TCRdb's version includes in-frame clones alone and lacks a portion of them. The sample contains around 86,000 clones, 75% to 80% of which appear only once. The CDR3 is 14 amino acids. This sample was taken from a study of cytomegalovirus exposure and HLA in healthy donors. Study-wide results and limits: What TCR beta sequences reportedly achieved was accurate prediction of HLA-A and HLA-B alleles in most subjects. Donors belonging to an Asian-associated ancestry cluster reportedly showed fewer N-insertions in productive TCRs than the approximately 700-donor mean, according to what a later analysis found. Presence/absence analyses took donor sequencing depth as roughly uniform.

The genes are TRBV1 and TRBJ2-3; the DNA was not used to check the table's D call, TRBD2. TRBV1 corresponds to a pseudogene. The TCR originated in a female donor in good health and CMV-seronegative. The sample comprised PBMCs. CDR3 nucleotide sequence: TGCACCTTTTGTAGCGGGGGGCCGACAGATACGCAGTATTTT. This encodes CTFCSGGPTDTQYF.